This T cell receptor (beta chain) was profiled in a study of molecular identifiers for immune sequencing clone quantification. Germline V gene sequence: CDR1 DFQATT, CDR2 SNEGSKA (reference sequence). The CDR3 spans 15 residues. The V end was cut by 0 bases, the J end by 2 bases, with 14 bases between. In its sample, this clonotype was seen many times. In TCRdb, the PCR reads were re-called with MiXCR into one record per CDR3 protein. The sample yields over 550,000 distinct CDR3 sequences, approximately 24% seen once. The chain has TRBV20-1 and TRBJ2-7; D uncertain. This TCR was sampled from a human donor in good health. Some libraries in this study had Jurkat cell RNA spiked in. Sequences were obtained from naive CD8+ T cells from blood, with Jurkat cell RNA spiked in. Documented subset: FACS-sorted CD8+CD4-CCR7+CD45RA+ naive T cells. The CDR3 reads CSAREVSGNTYEQYF. As DNA, the CDR3 is TGCAGTGCTAGAGAAGTATCAGGAAACACCTACGAGCAGTACTTC.